This TCR beta chain was sequenced for a study of blood T cell repertoires in COVID-19. Study-level background: The United States, Italy and Spain provided the acute and convalescent COVID-19 samples. PBMCs, B-cell-depleted T cells, or T cells provided the cDNA or gDNA that made up the material.

The CDR3 runs 13 residues. From germline, CDR1 is SGDLS and CDR2 YYNGEE. The V segment lost 3 bases and the J segment 8 bases; nucleotides outside the gene matches: 4. Original processing methods: Estimates of nucleated cell counts were drawn from the amplification of reference gene primers. Sequencing used immunoSEQ multiplex PCR; TCRdb keeps in-frame clones, though not all of them. The V and J calls and clone size come from that table; D and trimming were worked out from the DNA. Of about 210,000 clones listed, approximately 90% are singletons. The sequence came from a man aged 40-55 years with acute or convalescent COVID-19. The rearrangement links TRBV9 to TRBJ2-1, with 8 bases that match TRBD2. The sequenced sample was peripheral blood. The CDR3 here is CASSERGRYEQFF. The CDR3 DNA follows: TGTGCCAGCAGCGAGCGGGGGCGGTATGAGCAGTTCTTC.